This T cell receptor beta chain emerged from a study of blood T cell repertoires in COVID-19. Clones were sequenced by immunoSEQ multiplex PCR, and TCRdb holds only the in-frame ones, with some missing. The repertoire includes a few hundred thousand clones, around 86% of them detected once, and approximately 2.1% sits in the top ten. The CDR3 is 13 amino acids. V was cut by 6 bases and J by 0 bases, with 6 bases left in between. The receptor was isolated from a man aged 25-40 years who had recovered from COVID-19. What was sequenced was peripheral blood. The V call is TRBV12-3 or TRBV12-4, the J call TRBJ1-5, with D uncertain. The CDR3 reads CASSLNSNQPQHF. The CDR3 DNA sequence: TGTGCCAGCAGCCTAAATAGCAATCAGCCCCAGCATTTT.